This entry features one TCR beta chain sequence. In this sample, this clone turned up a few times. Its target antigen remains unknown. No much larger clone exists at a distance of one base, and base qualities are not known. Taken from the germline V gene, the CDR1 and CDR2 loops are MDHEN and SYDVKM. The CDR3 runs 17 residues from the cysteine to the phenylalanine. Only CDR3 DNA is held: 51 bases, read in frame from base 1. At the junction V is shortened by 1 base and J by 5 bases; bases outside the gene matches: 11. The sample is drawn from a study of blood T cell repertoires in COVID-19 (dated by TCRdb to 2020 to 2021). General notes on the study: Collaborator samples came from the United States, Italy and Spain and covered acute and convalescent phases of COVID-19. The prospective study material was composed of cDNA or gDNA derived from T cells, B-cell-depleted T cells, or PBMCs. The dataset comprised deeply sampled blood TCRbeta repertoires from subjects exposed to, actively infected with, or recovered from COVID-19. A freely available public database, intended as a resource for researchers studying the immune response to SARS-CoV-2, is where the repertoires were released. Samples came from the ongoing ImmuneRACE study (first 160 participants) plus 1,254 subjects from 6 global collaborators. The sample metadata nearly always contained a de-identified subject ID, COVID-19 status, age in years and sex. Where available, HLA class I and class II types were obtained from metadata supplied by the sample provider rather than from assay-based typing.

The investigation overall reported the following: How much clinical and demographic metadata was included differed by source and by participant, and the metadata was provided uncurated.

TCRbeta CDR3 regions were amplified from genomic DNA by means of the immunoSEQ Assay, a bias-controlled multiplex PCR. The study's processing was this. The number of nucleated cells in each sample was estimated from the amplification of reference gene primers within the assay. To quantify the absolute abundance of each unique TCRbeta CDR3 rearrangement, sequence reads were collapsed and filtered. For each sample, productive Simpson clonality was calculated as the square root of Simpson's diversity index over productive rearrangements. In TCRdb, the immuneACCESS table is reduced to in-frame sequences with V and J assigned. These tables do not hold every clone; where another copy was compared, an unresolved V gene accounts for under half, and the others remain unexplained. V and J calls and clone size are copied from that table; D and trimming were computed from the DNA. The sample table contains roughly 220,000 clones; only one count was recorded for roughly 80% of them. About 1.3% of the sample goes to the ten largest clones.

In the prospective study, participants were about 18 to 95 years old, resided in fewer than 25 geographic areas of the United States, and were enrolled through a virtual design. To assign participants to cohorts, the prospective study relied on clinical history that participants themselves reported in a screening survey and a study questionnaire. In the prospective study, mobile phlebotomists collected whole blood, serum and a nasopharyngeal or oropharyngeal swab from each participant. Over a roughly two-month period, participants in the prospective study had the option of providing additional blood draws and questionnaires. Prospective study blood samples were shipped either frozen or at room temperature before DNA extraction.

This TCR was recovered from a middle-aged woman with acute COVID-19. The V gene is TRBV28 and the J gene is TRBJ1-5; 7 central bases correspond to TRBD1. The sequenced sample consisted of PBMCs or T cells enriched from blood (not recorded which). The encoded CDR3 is CASSLFGTGERYQPQHF. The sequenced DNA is TGTGCCAGCAGTTTATTTGGCACAGGGGAGAGGTATCAGCCCCAGCATTTT.